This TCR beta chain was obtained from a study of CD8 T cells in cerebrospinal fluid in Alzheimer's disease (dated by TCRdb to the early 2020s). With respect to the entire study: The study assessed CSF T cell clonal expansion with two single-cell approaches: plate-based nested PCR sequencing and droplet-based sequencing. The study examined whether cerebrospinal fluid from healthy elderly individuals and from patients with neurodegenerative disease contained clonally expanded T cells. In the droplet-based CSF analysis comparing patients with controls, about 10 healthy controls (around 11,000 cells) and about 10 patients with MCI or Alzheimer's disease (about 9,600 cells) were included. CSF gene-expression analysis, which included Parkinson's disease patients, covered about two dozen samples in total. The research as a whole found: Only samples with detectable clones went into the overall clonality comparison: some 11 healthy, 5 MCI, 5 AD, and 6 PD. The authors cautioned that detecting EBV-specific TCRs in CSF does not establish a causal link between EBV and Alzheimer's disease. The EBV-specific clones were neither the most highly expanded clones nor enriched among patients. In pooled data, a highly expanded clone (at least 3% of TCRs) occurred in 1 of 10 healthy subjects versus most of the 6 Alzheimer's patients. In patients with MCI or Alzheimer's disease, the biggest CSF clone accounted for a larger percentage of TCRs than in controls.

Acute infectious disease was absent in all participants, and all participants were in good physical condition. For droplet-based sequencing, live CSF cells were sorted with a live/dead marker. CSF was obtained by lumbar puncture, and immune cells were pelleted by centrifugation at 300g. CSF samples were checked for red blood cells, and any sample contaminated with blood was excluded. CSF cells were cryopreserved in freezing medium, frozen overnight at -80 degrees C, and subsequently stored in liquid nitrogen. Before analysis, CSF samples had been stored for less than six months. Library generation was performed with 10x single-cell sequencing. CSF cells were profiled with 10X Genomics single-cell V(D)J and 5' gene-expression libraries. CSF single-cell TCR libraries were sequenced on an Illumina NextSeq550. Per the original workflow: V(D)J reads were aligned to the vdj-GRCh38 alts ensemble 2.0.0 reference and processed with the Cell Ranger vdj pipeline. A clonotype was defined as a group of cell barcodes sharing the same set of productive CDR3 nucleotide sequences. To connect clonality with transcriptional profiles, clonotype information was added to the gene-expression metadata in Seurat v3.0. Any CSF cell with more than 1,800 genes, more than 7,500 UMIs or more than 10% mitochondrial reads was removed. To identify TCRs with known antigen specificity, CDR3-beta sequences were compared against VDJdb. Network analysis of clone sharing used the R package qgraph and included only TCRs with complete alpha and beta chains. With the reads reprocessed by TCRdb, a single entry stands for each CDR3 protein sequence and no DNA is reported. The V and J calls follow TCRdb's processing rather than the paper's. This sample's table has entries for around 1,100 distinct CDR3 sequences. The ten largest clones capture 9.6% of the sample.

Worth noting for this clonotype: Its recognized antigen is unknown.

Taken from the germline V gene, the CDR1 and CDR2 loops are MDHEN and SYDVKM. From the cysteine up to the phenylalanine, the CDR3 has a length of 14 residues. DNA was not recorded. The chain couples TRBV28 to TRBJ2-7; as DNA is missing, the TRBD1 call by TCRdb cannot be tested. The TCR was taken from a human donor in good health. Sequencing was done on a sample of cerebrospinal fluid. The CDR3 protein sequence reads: CASSTTTWGSEQYF.